One and the same sample provided the 30 T cell receptor beta chains below, sequenced in a study of blood T cell repertoires in COVID-19. The protocol was immunoSEQ multiplex PCR, while the TCRdb copy is restricted to in-frame clones and leaves out a portion. Among roughly 250,000 clones listed, 85% to 90% were seen once. Input material: peripheral blood. These receptor sequences come from a woman aged 40-49 years with acute or convalescent COVID-19.

This chain's CDR3 is CASSLRFGGGATDTQYF. CDR3 nucleotide sequence: TGTGCCAGCAGCTTAAGGTTTGGCGGGGGGGCGACAGATACGCAGTATTTT. The chain has TRBV7-2 and TRBJ2-3; 9 bases are shared with TRBD2. Germline loops: CDR1 SGHTA, CDR2 FQGNSA. This CDR3 spans 17 amino acids. V gave up 2 bases and J gave up 3 bases; unmatched junction bases: 9.

The V gene is TRBV30, the J gene TRBJ1-3; D is unresolved. V lost 3 bases, J lost 0 bases, and 12 bases lay in between. This CDR3 spans 15 amino acids. Germline V gives CDR1 GTSNPN, CDR2 SVGIG (reference sequence). Here the CDR3 reads CAWRGKEGSGNTIYF. The CDR3 DNA reads TGTGCCTGGAGGGGCAAGGAGGGCTCTGGAAACACCATATATTTT.

The chain couples TRBV19 to TRBJ1-5; D is undetermined. CDR1 and CDR2 (germline): LNHDA, SQIVND (reference sequence). The V end lost 7 bases, the J end lost 6 bases, and 19 bases lay between the germline ends. The CDR3 length is 15 residues. The CDR3 DNA sequence: TGTGCCAGTAACCCTAGGAGGGAAACTGGTCAGCCCCAGCATTTT. Translating gives CASNPRRETGQPQHF. Supplemented by reference TRBV19 and TRBJ1-5, the full variable domain reads DGGITQSPKYLFRKEGQNVTLSCEQNLNHDAMYWYRQDPGQGLRLIYYSQIVNDFQKGDIAEGYSVSREKKESFPLTVTSAQKNPTAFYLCASNPRRETGQPQHFGDGTRLSIL.

V and J are TRBV20-1 and TRBJ1-3; no definite D call. The V gene lost 3 bases and the J gene lost 4 bases, with 7 bases spanning the gap. The CDR3 is made up of 12 amino acids. Per germline, CDR1 DFQATT and CDR2 SNEGSKA (reference sequence). The CDR3 DNA reads TGCAGTGCTAGTCCACAGGGAAACACCATATATTTT. It codes for CSASPQGNTIYF.

The chain joins TRBV6-5 to TRBJ2-3, with 10 bases lining up with TRBD2. The ends lost 4 bases at V and 6 bases at J; junction bases unmatched: 7. CDR3 length: 15 residues. The germline CDR1 and CDR2 sequences are MNHEY and SVGAGI. The CDR3 loop is CASSWSGGGRDTQYF. CDR3 DNA: TGTGCCAGCAGTTGGAGCGGGGGGGGAAGGGATACGCAGTATTTT.

V and J are TRBV5-1 and TRBJ2-3, with 13 nucleotides matching TRBD2. V lost 3 bases, J lost 7 bases, and 14 bases stayed unmatched. The germline CDR1 and CDR2 sequences are SGHRS and YFSETQ. The CDR3 covers 18 residues. The CDR3 DNA reads TGCGCCAGCAGCTCCCGACTAGCGGGGGGACACGCACCCTATACGCAGTATTTT. This encodes CASSSRLAGGHAPYTQYF.

The gene calls are TRBV5-4 and TRBJ2-1, with 8 bases identical to TRBD1. The CDR3 is made up of 15 amino acids. The V segment lost 5 bases and the J segment 0 bases; nucleotides outside the gene matches: 4. The germline V gene has CDR1 SGHNT and CDR2 YYREEE (reference sequence). This CDR3 is CASSSDRGSYNEQFF. CDR3 DNA sequence: TGTGCCAGCAGTTCTGACAGGGGCTCCTACAATGAGCAGTTCTTC.

V is TRBV6-5 and J is TRBJ1-2; the match to TRBD1 covers 9 bases. V shed 2 bases, J shed 4 bases, and the junction held 2 bases outside the gene matches. CDR1 is MNHEY, CDR2 SVGAGI, per germline. CDR3 length equals 14 residues. The CDR3 protein is CASSYGGQGYGYTF. CDR3 DNA sequence: TGTGCCAGCAGTTACGGGGGACAGGGCTATGGCTACACCTTC.

This clone was seen just once. The chain joins TRBV9 to TRBJ2-5, with D possibly matching TRBD1 (5 bases). The CDR3 runs 16 residues. CDR1 and CDR2 (germline): SGDLS, YYNGEE. V lost 4 bases and J lost 1, with 17 bases in between. Here the CDR3 reads CASSPPQVGPQETQYF. DNA of the CDR3: TGTGCCAGCAGCCCCCCCCAGGTGGGGCCCCAAGAGACCCAGTACTTC.

This clone is a singleton in its sample. The genes are TRBV6-2 or TRBV6-3 and TRBJ1-2; 11 bases map to TRBD1. The CDR3 spans 15 residues. With V trimmed by 10 bases and J by 8 bases, 15 bases remained unmatched. Germline values: CDR1 MNHEY, CDR2 SVGEGT. The CDR3 reads CATNPPDRGHDGYTF. CDR3 DNA: TGTGCCACCAACCCCCCGGACAGGGGGCATGACGGCTACACCTTC.

As regards this clone: Other DNA sequences in the same sample also yield this CDR3. The chain employs TRBV29-1 and TRBJ1-1, with TRBD1 matching over 10 bases. There are 12 residues in the CDR3. Germline-derived CDR1 and CDR2 are SQVTM and ANQGSEA. V shed 6 bases and J 5 bases; nucleotides not matched to a gene: 3. CDR3 DNA sequence: TGCAGCGTCGACAGGGGGCGGACTGAAGCTTTCTTT. Amino acid sequence: CSVDRGRTEAFF.

Concerning this clone itself: The same CDR3 arises from other DNA sequences in this sample as well. The chain links TRBV12-3 or TRBV12-4 to TRBJ1-1, with D unclear. Trimming removed 3 bases from V and 1 base from J, with 6 bases in between. The CDR3 is 13 amino acids. The CDR3 nucleotides read TGTGCCAGCAGTTTGGGAGGGAACACTGAAGCTTTCTTT. It specifies CASSLGGNTEAFF.

The V gene is TRBV5-1, the J gene TRBJ1-3; 7 bases agree with TRBD1. The CDR3 contains 14 residues. The germline V gene encodes CDR1 SGHRS and CDR2 YFSETQ. V gave up 4 bases and J gave up 8 bases; unmatched junction bases: 9. The CDR3 DNA sequence: TGCGCCAGCAGCGACGGACAGGTTTGGCACACCATATATTTT. Translated: CASSDGQVWHTIYF.

The chain is built from TRBV6-4 and TRBJ2-3; 11 positions match TRBD2. There are 16 residues in the CDR3. The V and J ends lost 5 bases and 0 bases, in that order; junction bases with no gene match: 4. Germline CDR1 MRHNA, CDR2 SNTAGT. CDR3 DNA sequence: TGTGCCAGCAGTTATAGCGGGGGGGCTAGCACAGATACGCAGTATTTT. Its protein is CASSYSGGASTDTQYF.

The table lists this clone with a count of one. The gene calls are TRBV2 and TRBJ1-5; 8 nucleotides agree with TRBD1. This CDR3 is built from 14 residues. Germline loops: CDR1 SNHLY, CDR2 FYNNEI. V was clipped by 7 bases and J by 6 bases; unmatched bases: 8. CDR3 region: CASKAGGQFQPQHF. The CDR3 bases are TGTGCCAGCAAGGCAGGGGGCCAGTTTCAGCCCCAGCATTTT.

The chain has TRBV6-6 and TRBJ1-6; D is unclear. The CDR3 runs to 13 residues. Deletions cut 8 bases from V and 4 bases from J, with 9 bases between. CDR1 is MNHNY, CDR2 SVGAGI, per germline (reference sequence). CDR3 nucleotides: TGTGCCAGCGTCGAGAAGTATAATTCACCCCTCCACTTT. Encoded protein: CASVEKYNSPLHF.

The table lists this clone with a few counts. The CDR3 nucleotides are TGTGCCAGCAGCCCGCCAGGGATGTCAACCTACGAGCAGTACGTC. It codes for CASSPPGMSTYEQYV. The rearrangement uses TRBV28 and TRBJ2-7; perhaps TRBD1 as D (5 bases). CDR3 length: 15 residues. V lost 6 bases to trimming and J lost 2 bases, with 17 bases between them. CDR1 and CDR2 from the germline V gene are MDHEN and SYDVKM.

The chain recombines TRBV24-1 with TRBJ2-2, with 11 bases aligning to TRBD1. The junction had 7 bases not matched to a gene; V was cut back by 7 bases and J by 7 bases. Germline V gene sequence: CDR1 KGHDR, CDR2 SFDVKD. The CDR3 is 15 residues long. CDR3 sequence (DNA): TGTGCCACCAGCAGGACAGGGGGCGCGGGCGGGGAGCTGTTTTTT. Its translation is CATSRTGGAGGELFF.

The CDR3 nucleotides read TGTGCCACCAGTGCCGCAACTAATGAAAAACTGTTTTTT. Its protein is CATSAATNEKLFF. The chain has TRBV24-1 and TRBJ1-4; no clear D gene. CDR3 length: 13 residues. Germline CDR1 KGHDR, CDR2 SFDVKD. Trimming took off 5 bases at V and 0 bases at J, with 3 bases between the two ends.

The chain employs TRBV5-1 and TRBJ1-1; 7 bases align to TRBD1. The germline V gene has CDR1 SGHRS and CDR2 YFSETQ. J gave up 4 bases and V 0 bases, and 9 bases lay outside the gene matches. There are 16 residues in the CDR3. The CDR3 DNA is TGCGCCAGCAGCTTGGAGTACGGGTCAGGGGGCACTGAAGCTTTCTTT. This gives the protein CASSLEYGSGGTEAFF.

The chain has TRBV6-9 and TRBJ2-2, with no clear D. This CDR3 region has 13 residues. V lost 0 bases and J lost 5, with 4 bases in between. Germline CDR1 reads MNHGY; CDR2 reads SVAAGI. The CDR3 loop reads CASSYSSTGELFF. CDR3 DNA sequence: TGTGCCAGCAGTTATTCCAGTACCGGGGAGCTGTTTTTT.

The chain has TRBV4-1 and TRBJ1-6; D is perhaps TRBD1 (6 bases). The germline V and J ends were trimmed by 1 base and 0 bases, with 22 bases remaining between them. CDR1 is MGHRA, CDR2 YSYEKL, per germline. The CDR3 extends over 21 amino acids. The CDR3 reads CASSQVVPGHLRSSYNSPLHF. In DNA form, the CDR3 reads TGCGCCAGCAGCCAAGTTGTACCGGGACACCTCCGCAGCTCCTATAATTCACCCCTCCACTTT.

The chain links TRBV9 to TRBJ1-1, with a possible D match to TRBD1 (5 bases). The V gene lost 3 bases and the J gene lost 7 bases, with 13 bases spanning the gap. The CDR3 contains 13 residues. Looked up from germline, CDR1 is SGDLS and CDR2 is YYNGEE. CDR3 region: CASSARGGGEAFF. CDR3 sequence (DNA): TGTGCCAGCAGCGCAAGGGGTGGTGGTGAAGCTTTCTTT.

This sequence joins TRBV19 and TRBJ1-3; unclear D gene. V lost 6 bases, J lost 1 base, and 19 bases lay in between. There are 17 residues in the CDR3. Germline-derived CDR1 and CDR2 are LNHDA and SQIVND (reference sequence). The CDR3 is CASSFYRTGVSGNTIYF. For the CDR3, the DNA is TGTGCCAGTAGCTTCTATAGGACGGGAGTATCTGGAAACACCATATATTTT.

The chain combines TRBV7-8 with TRBJ2-1, with TRBD2 identical over 9 bases. V dropped 2 bases and J dropped 7; count of bases not matched to a gene: 9. The CDR3 loop spans 16 amino acids. Germline loops: CDR1 SGHVS, CDR2 FQNEAQ. As DNA, the CDR3 is TGTGCCAGCAGCTTAATCGGCGGGGGGGCAGGGAATGAGCAGTTCTTC. Translation gives CASSLIGGGAGNEQFF.

The chain couples TRBV18 to TRBJ1-1; unclear D gene. Trimming took 1 base from V and 4 from J, leaving 7 bases between them. This CDR3 region has 13 residues. Per the germline V gene, CDR1 is KGHSH and CDR2 is LQKENI. CDR3 DNA sequence: TGTGCCAGCTCACCACAGGCGGGCACTGAAGCTTTCTTT. Its protein is CASSPQAGTEAFF.

CDR3 protein: CASSKQGNQPQHF. For the CDR3, the DNA is TGCGCCAGCAGTAAGCAGGGGAATCAGCCCCAGCATTTT. The chain joins TRBV5-1 to TRBJ1-5; D is possibly TRBD1 (6 bases). CDR1 is SGHRS, CDR2 YFSETQ, per germline. Trimming cost V 5 bases and J 4 bases, with 10 bases left between them. The CDR3 has 13 residues.

The CDR3 nucleotides are TGTGCCAGCAGCCAAGATGTGGTCCGAAGTAGTATTGGAAACACCATATATTTT. Amino acid sequence: CASSQDVVRSSIGNTIYF. The chain couples TRBV3-1 (or the pseudogene TRBV3-2) to TRBJ1-3, with D uncertain. This CDR3 region has 18 residues. Per the germline V gene, CDR1 is LGHDT and CDR2 is YNNKEL (reference sequence). V was pared by 0 bases and J by 3 bases, with 18 bases between.

V usage is TRBV6-5 and J usage is TRBJ2-1; D might be TRBD2 (7 bases). Germline CDR1 reads MNHEY; CDR2 reads SVGAGI. V dropped 2 bases and J dropped 6 bases, with 14 bases sitting between them. There are 15 residues in the CDR3. In DNA, the CDR3 is TGTGCCAGCAGTTACGGAGGGGGGGAAGTCAATGAGCAGTTCTTC. It is translated as CASSYGGGEVNEQFF.

The rearrangement joins TRBV3-1 (or the pseudogene TRBV3-2) to TRBJ1-1; D possibly corresponds to TRBD1 (6 bases). Between the trimmed V and J ends, which lost 4 bases and 11 bases, there was a span of 17 bases. The CDR3 is made up of 13 amino acids. Germline values: CDR1 LGHDT, CDR2 YNNKEL (reference sequence). The CDR3 reads CASSRGRFLEAFF. Written as DNA, the CDR3 is TGTGCCAGCAGCCGGGGGCGGTTTCTAGAGGCTTTCTTT.